Given below is one TCR beta chain in context. Original processing methods: The assay estimated nucleated cells by amplifying reference gene primers. Clones were read by immunoSEQ multiplex PCR, and TCRdb kept only the in-frame ones, dropping some. V and J calls and clone size are as listed in that table; D and trimming were resolved from the DNA. The sample lists more than 200,000 clones; around 84% were seen once. The data originate from a study of blood T cell repertoires in COVID-19. Study-wide context: Both acute and convalescent COVID-19 samples were obtained from the United States, Italy and Spain. T cells, B-cell-depleted T cells, or PBMCs provided the cDNA or gDNA that served as material.

Germline V gene lookup returns CDR1 SGHTA and CDR2 FQGTGA. Trimming took off 5 bases at V and 2 bases at J, with 9 bases between the two ends. The CDR3 has 14 amino acids. The clonotype originates from a man in his sixties with acute or convalescent COVID-19. The chain uses TRBV7-3 and TRBJ2-2; possible D gene TRBD1, 5 bases. The sample taken for sequencing was peripheral blood. CDR3 sequence: CASSKGVNTGELFF. The DNA of the CDR3 is TGTGCCAGCAGCAAAGGGGTAAACACCGGGGAGCTGTTTTTT.